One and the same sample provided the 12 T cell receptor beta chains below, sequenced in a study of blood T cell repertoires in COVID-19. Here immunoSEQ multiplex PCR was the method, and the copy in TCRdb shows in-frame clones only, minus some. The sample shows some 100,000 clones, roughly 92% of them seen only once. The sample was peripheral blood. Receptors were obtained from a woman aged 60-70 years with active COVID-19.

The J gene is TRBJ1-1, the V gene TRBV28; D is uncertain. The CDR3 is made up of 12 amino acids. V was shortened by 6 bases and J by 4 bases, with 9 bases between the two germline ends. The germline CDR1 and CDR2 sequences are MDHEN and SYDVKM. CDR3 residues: CASSQRGTEAFF. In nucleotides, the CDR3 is TGTGCCAGCAGCCAACGGGGCACTGAAGCTTTCTTT.

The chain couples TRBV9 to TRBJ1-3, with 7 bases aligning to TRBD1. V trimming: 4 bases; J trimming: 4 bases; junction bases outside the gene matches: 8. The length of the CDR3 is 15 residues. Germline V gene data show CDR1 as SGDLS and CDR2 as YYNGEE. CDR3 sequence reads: CASSTSTGIGNTIYF. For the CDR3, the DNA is TGTGCCAGCAGCACCTCGACAGGGATCGGAAACACCATATATTTT.

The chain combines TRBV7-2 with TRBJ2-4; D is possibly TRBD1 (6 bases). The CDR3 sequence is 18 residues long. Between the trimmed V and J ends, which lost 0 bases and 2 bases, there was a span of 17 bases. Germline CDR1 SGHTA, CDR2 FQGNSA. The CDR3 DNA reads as TGTGCCAGCAGCTTAGCCGGCTCAGGGGTCGAAACCAAAAACATTCAGTACTTC. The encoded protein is CASSLAGSGVETKNIQYF.

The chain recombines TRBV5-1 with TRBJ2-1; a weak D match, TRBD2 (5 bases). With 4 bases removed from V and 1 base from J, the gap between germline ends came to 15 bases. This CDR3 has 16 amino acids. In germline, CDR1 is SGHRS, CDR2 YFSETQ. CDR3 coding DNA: TGCGCCAGCAGCAGGTCGGGGTCAGAGTCCTACAATGAGCAGTTCTTC. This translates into CASSRSGSESYNEQFF. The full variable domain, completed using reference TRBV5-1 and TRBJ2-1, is KAGVTQTPRYLIKTRGQQVTLSCSPISGHRSVSWYQQTPGQGLQFLFEYFSETQRNKGNFPGRFSGRQFSNSRSEMNVSTLELGDSALYLCASSRSGSESYNEQFFGPGTRLTVL.

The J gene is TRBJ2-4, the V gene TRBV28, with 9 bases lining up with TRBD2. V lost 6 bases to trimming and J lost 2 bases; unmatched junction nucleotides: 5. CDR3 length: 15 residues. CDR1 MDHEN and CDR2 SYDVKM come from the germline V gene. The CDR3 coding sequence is TGTGCCAGCAGCAAAGCGGGGGGAACCAAAAACATTCAGTACTTC. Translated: CASSKAGGTKNIQYF.

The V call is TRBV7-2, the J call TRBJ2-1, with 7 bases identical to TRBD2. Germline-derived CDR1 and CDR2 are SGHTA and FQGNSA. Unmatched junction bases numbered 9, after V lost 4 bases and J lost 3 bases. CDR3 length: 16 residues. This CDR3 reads CASSSEGLAVYNEQFF. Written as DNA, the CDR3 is TGTGCCAGCAGCTCAGAAGGGCTAGCGGTCTACAATGAGCAGTTCTTC. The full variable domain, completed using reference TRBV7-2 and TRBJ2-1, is GAGVSQSPSNKVTEKGKDVELRCDPISGHTALYWYRQSLGQGLEFLIYFQGNSAPDKSGLPSDRFSAERTGGSVSTLTIQRTQQEDSAVYLCASSSEGLAVYNEQFFGPGTRLTVL.

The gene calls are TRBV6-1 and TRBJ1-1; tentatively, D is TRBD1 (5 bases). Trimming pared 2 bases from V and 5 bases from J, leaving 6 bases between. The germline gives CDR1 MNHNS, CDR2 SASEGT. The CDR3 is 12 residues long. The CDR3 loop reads CASSEQGTEAFF. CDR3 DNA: TGTGCCAGCAGTGAACAGGGAACTGAAGCTTTCTTT.

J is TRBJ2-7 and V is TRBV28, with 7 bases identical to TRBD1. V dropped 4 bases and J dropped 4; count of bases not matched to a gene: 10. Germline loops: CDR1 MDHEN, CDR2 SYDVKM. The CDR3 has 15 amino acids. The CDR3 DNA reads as TGTGCCAGCAGTTCTCCCCTTCGGACAGGATACGAGCAGTACTTC. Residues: CASSSPLRTGYEQYF.

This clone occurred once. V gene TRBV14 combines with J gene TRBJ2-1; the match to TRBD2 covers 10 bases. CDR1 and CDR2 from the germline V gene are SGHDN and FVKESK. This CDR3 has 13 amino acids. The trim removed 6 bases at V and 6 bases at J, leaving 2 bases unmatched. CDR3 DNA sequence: TGTGCCAGCAGGGTAGCGGGAGGCAATGAGCAGTTCTTC. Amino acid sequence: CASRVAGGNEQFF. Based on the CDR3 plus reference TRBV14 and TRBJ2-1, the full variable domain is EAGVTQFPSHSVIEKGQTVTLRCDPISGHDNLYWYRRVMGKEIKFLLHFVKESKQDESGMPNNRFLAERTGGTYSTLKVQPAELEDSGVYFCASRVAGGNEQFFGPGTRLTVL.

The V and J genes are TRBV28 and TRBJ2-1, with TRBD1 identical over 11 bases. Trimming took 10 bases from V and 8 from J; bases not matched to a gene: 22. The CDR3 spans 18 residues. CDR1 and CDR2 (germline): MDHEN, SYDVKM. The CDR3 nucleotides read TGTGCCACCGTAGGGACAGGGGGGAGGTCCAGATCCAGCGATGAGCAGTTCTTC. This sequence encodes CATVGTGGRSRSSDEQFF.

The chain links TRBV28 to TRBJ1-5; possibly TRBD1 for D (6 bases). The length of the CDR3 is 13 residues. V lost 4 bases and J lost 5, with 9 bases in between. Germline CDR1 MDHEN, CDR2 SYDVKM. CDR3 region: CASSYRDHQPQHF. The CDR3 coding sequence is TGTGCCAGCAGTTACAGGGATCATCAGCCCCAGCATTTT.

In DNA form, the CDR3 reads TGTGCCAGCAGTCTTGGACTAGCGGGGGGAGGGTATACCTACAATGAGCAGTTCTTC. Protein: CASSLGLAGGGYTYNEQFF. The gene calls are TRBV9 and TRBJ2-1; TRBD2 aligns across 14 bases. The germline CDR1 and CDR2 sequences are SGDLS and YYNGEE. Germline trimming cut 5 bases from V and 2 bases from J; bases unmatched to any gene: 12. The CDR3 consists of 19 residues.